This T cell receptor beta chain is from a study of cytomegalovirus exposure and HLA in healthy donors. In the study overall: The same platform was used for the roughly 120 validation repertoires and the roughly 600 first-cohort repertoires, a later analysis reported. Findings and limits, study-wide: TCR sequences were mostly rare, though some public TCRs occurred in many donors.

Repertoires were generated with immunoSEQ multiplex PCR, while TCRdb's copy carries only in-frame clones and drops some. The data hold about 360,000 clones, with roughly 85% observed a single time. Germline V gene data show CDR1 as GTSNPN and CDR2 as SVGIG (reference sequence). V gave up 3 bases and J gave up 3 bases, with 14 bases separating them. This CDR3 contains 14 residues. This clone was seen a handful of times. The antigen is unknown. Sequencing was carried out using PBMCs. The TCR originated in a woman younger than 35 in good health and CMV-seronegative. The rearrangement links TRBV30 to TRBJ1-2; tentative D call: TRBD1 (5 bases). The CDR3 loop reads CAWRIREPYYGYTF. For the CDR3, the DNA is TGTGCCTGGAGGATCAGGGAACCATACTATGGCTACACCTTC.